Below, 10 T cell receptor beta chains from the same sample are listed, as sequenced in a study of T cells after yellow fever vaccination. TCRdb redid the calling of the 5' RACE reads with MiXCR, one entry per CDR3 protein. This table holds 450,000 to 600,000 distinct CDR3 sequences, roughly 14% found once. Sample: PBMCs, taken on the day of the yellow fever booster vaccination. All receptors come from a man aged 25-45 years who received the YFV17D yellow fever vaccine.

J is TRBJ2-7 and V is TRBV7-9; the D is unclear. The CDR3 extends over 13 amino acids. Trimming took off 5 bases at V and 2 bases at J, with 10 bases between the two ends. Germline V gene data show CDR1 as SEHNR and CDR2 as FQNEAQ (reference sequence). CDR3 protein: CASSPRSAYEQYF. CDR3 coding DNA: TGTGCCAGCAGCCCCCGGTCCGCCTACGAGCAGTACTTC.

The V gene is TRBV30, the J gene TRBJ1-2; 9 bases align to TRBD1. The CDR3 is 15 amino acids. Germline assignment: CDR1 GTSNPN and CDR2 SVGIG (reference sequence). The V segment lost 5 bases and the J segment 3 bases; nucleotides outside the gene matches: 10. The DNA of the CDR3 is TGTGCCTGGTGCGAGACAGGGGGATTGTACTATGGCTACACCTTC. Protein sequence: CAWCETGGLYYGYTF. Combining the CDR3 with reference TRBV30 and TRBJ1-2 gives the whole variable domain SQTIHQWPATLVQPVGSPLSLECTVEGTSNPNLYWYRQAAGRGLQLLFYSVGIGQISSEVPQNLSASRPQDRQFILSSKKLLLSDSGFYLCAWCETGGLYYGYTFGSGTRLTVV.

The chain is built from TRBV5-1 and TRBJ2-1, with TRBD2 as a possible D gene (5 bases). The germline CDR1 and CDR2 sequences are SGHRS and YFSETQ. This CDR3 is built from 15 residues. Trimming took 4 bases from V and 8 from J, leaving 19 bases between them. CDR3 loop: CASSIGSTNGDEQFF. CDR3 nucleotides: TGCGCCAGCAGCATCGGGTCAACAAACGGGGATGAGCAGTTCTTC. Using reference TRBV5-1 and TRBJ2-1 for the parts outside the CDR3, the full variable domain is KAGVTQTPRYLIKTRGQQVTLSCSPISGHRSVSWYQQTPGQGLQFLFEYFSETQRNKGNFPGRFSGRQFSNSRSEMNVSTLELGDSALYLCASSIGSTNGDEQFFGPGTRLTVL.

V is TRBV19 and J is TRBJ2-7; 11 bases match TRBD2. The CDR3 covers 15 residues. V was pared by 6 bases and J by 3 bases, with 7 bases of the junction left unmatched. Germline V gives CDR1 LNHDA, CDR2 SQIVND (reference sequence). The CDR3 sequence is CASSRLLAGGYEQYF. The CDR3 region has the DNA TGTGCCAGTAGCCGCTTGCTAGCGGGAGGCTACGAGCAGTACTTC.

This chain joins TRBV20-1 and TRBJ2-7, with D maybe TRBD2 (6 bases). The germline V gene has CDR1 DFQATT and CDR2 SNEGSKA (reference sequence). V lost 3 bases and J 5 bases, leaving 14 bases between the germline ends. There are 13 residues in the CDR3. DNA of the CDR3: TGCAGTGCTAGGGACGGGAGTCGCAACGAGCAGTACTTC. Translation: CSARDGSRNEQYF.

In this sample, this clonotype turned up a few times. The chain joins TRBV20-1 to TRBJ1-5, with TRBD1 matching over 9 bases. This CDR3 has 15 residues. CDR1 is DFQATT, CDR2 SNEGSKA, per germline (reference sequence). V was pared by 3 bases and J by 1 base, with 4 bases of the junction left unmatched. The CDR3 loop reads CSASRTGGSNQPQHF. CDR3 DNA: TGCAGTGCTAGCCGAACAGGGGGCAGCAATCAGCCCCAGCATTTT.

The rearrangement links TRBV20-1 to TRBJ2-5, with D unresolved. V was shortened by 0 bases and J by 3 bases, with 11 bases between the two germline ends. Germline assignment: CDR1 DFQATT and CDR2 SNEGSKA (reference sequence). The CDR3 is 14 amino acids. CDR3: CSARDLNAEETQYF. In DNA form, the CDR3 reads TGCAGTGCTAGAGATCTTAACGCGGAAGAGACCCAGTACTTC.

This clonotype was seen only a few times. Compared with germline, one end of the junction differs, possibly owing to a read error. The chain joins TRBV20-1 to TRBJ2-3; 9 nucleotides agree with TRBD2. The V gene's germline CDR1 is DFQATT and CDR2 SNEGSKA (reference sequence). This CDR3 is 15 amino acids long. For the CDR3, the DNA is TGCTGTGCTAGAAGTAGCGGGGGTTCCACAGATACGCAGTATTTT. It specifies CCARSSGGSTDTQYF.

Ten or more counts support this clonotype. The chain uses TRBV12-3 or TRBV12-4 and TRBJ2-1; D is undetermined. Trimming shortened V by 1 base and J by 0 bases, and 4 bases separated the two germline ends. This CDR3 has 14 amino acids. The CDR3 DNA follows: TGTGCCAGCAGTTTAGTTTCCTCCTACAATGAGCAGTTCTTC. Protein sequence: CASSLVSSYNEQFF.

This clonotype was seen more than once but under ten times. The gene calls are TRBV5-6 and TRBJ2-2; D possibly corresponds to TRBD2 (6 bases). Per germline, CDR1 SGHDT and CDR2 YYEEEE. There are 15 residues in the CDR3. The V end lost 2 bases, the J end lost 7 bases, and 15 bases lay between the germline ends. The CDR3 spells CASSFGLAANGELFF. The DNA for the CDR3 is TGTGCCAGCAGCTTTGGTTTAGCGGCTAACGGGGAGCTGTTTTTT.